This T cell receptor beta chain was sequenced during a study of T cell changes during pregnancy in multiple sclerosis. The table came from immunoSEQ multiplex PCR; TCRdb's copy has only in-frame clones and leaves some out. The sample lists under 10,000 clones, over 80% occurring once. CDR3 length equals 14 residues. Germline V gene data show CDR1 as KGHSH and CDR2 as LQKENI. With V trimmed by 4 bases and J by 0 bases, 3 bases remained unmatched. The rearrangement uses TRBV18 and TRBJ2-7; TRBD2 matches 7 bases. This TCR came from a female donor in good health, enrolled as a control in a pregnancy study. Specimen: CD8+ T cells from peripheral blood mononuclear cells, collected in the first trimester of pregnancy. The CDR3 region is CASSLAGPSYEQYF. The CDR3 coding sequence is TGTGCCAGCTCACTAGCGGGCCCCTCCTACGAGCAGTACTTC. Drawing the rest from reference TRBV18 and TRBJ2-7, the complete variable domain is NAGVMQNPRHLVRRRGQEARLRCSPMKGHSHVYWYRQLPEEGLKFMVYLQKENIIDESGMPKERFSAEFPKEGPSILRIQQVVRGDSAAYFCASSLAGPSYEQYFGPGTRLTVT.